This T cell receptor (beta chain) originates from a study of blood T cell repertoires in COVID-19. Assay: immunoSEQ multiplex PCR; the TCRdb copy retains only in-frame clones and omits some. The sample has 110,000 or so clones; roughly 80% are singletons. Sequencing used peripheral blood. The TCR was taken from a man in his fifties or sixties with acute or convalescent COVID-19.

The chain's CDR3 is CASSEKTLSGNTIYF. DNA for the CDR3: TGTGCCAGCAGTGAAAAGACACTCTCCGGAAACACCATATATTTT. The chain recombines TRBV2 with TRBJ1-3, with D unresolved. V was trimmed by 2 bases and J by 4 bases, leaving 12 bases between them. Germline V lookup: CDR1 SNHLY, CDR2 FYNNEI. This CDR3 spans 15 amino acids.